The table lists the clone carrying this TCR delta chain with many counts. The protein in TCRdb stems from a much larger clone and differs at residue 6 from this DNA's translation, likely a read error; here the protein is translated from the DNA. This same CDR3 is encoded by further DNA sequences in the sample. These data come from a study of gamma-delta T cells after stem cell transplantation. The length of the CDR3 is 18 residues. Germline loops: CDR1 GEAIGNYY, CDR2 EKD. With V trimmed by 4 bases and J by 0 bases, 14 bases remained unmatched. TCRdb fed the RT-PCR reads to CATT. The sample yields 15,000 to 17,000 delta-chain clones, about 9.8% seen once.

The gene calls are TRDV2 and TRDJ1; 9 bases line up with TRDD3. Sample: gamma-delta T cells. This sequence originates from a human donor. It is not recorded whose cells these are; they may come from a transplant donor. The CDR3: CACEPRSWGIEDTDKLIF. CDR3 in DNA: TGTGCCTGTGAGCCGCGGTCTTGGGGGATAGAAGACACCGATAAACTCATCTTT.